Below are 13 T cell receptor beta chains sequenced from a single sample in a study of blood T cell repertoires in COVID-19 (dated by TCRdb to about 2020). Library prep was done by the immunoSEQ multiplex PCR assay. Held by TCRdb, this immuneACCESS table contains in-frame sequences only and omits some clones. Under half of the omission traces to an unresolved V gene where checked; the cause of the rest is unknown. The table for this sample lists 200,000 to 250,000 clones; approximately 79% of them were counted only once. The leading ten clones occupy approximately 4% of the sample. Sequencing input: peripheral blood. The receptors were gathered from a middle-aged woman with active or convalescent COVID-19.

The V gene is TRBV10-3, the J gene TRBJ2-3; the D gene is possibly TRBD2 (5 bases). The germline V gene encodes CDR1 ENHRY and CDR2 SYGVKD. CDR3 length: 13 amino acids. Trimming left V 3 bases short and J 4 bases short, with 8 bases between. The CDR3 DNA sequence: TGTGCCATCAGTGAAGGAGGCGCAGATACGCAGTATTTT. Encoded protein: CAISEGGADTQYF.

The chain carries TRBV2 and TRBJ1-1; 7 bases line up with TRBD1. CDR3 size: 15 residues. Germline-derived CDR1 and CDR2 are SNHLY and FYNNEI. Trimming cost V 4 bases and J 1 base; bases outside gene matches: 6. The CDR3 protein is CASSGQGIGNTEAFF. CDR3 in DNA: TGTGCCAGCAGTGGACAGGGTATAGGGAACACTGAAGCTTTCTTT. Full variable domain (remainder filled in from reference TRBV2 and TRBJ1-1): EPEVTQTPSHQVTQMGQEVILRCVPISNHLYFYWYRQILGQKVEFLVSFYNNEISEKSEIFDDQFSVERPDGSNFTLKIRSTKLEDSAMYFCASSGQGIGNTEAFFGQGTRLTVV.

The chain links TRBV7-8 to TRBJ1-4, with D uncertain. Germline V CDR1 and CDR2: SGHVS, FQNEAQ. The V end was cut by 5 bases, the J end by 8 bases, with 12 bases between. The CDR3 consists of 13 residues. DNA of the CDR3: TGTGCCAGCAGCCGCGGGGTCCAGGAAAAACTGTTTTTT. Protein product: CASSRGVQEKLFF.

The chain employs TRBV12-3 or TRBV12-4 and TRBJ1-2; D is possibly TRBD1 (6 bases). The CDR3 runs to 13 residues. The V gene lost 4 bases and the J gene lost 5 bases, with 11 bases spanning the gap. The CDR3 region is CASSSTGPYGYTF. DNA for the CDR3: TGTGCCAGCAGTTCGACAGGTCCTTATGGCTACACCTTC.

The chain links TRBV28 to TRBJ1-1, with 8 nucleotides matching TRBD1. The CDR3 has 14 residues. The germline V gene has CDR1 MDHEN and CDR2 SYDVKM. Trimming at V came to 6 bases and at J to 1 base, leaving 4 bases not matched to a gene. CDR3 amino acids: CASSGGTGNTEAFF. CDR3 in DNA: TGTGCCAGCAGCGGAGGGACAGGGAACACTGAAGCTTTCTTT.

The chain uses TRBV30 and TRBJ1-1; no reliable D call. The CDR3 runs 12 residues. CDR1 GTSNPN and CDR2 SVGIG come from the germline V gene (reference sequence). V lost 0 bases and J 1 base, leaving 3 bases between the germline ends. This chain's CDR3 is CAWSVRNTEAFF. The CDR3 bases are TGTGCCTGGAGTGTCAGGAACACTGAAGCTTTCTTT.

The rearrangement links TRBV11-2 to TRBJ2-3; D unresolved. Germline V gives CDR1 SGHAT, CDR2 FQNNGV. The CDR3 is 14 residues long. The V and J ends lost 3 bases and 1 base respectively, with 8 bases between them. The CDR3, as DNA: TGTGCCAGCAGCTTCGGGTCTGGCACAGATACGCAGTATTTT. As protein: CASSFGSGTDTQYF.

This clone was counted between two and nine times. The V and J genes are TRBV28 and TRBJ1-2; possible D gene TRBD1, 6 bases. The CDR3 runs to 13 residues. Germline V gives CDR1 MDHEN, CDR2 SYDVKM. Trimming pared 8 bases from V and 0 bases from J, leaving 10 bases between. The CDR3 sequence is CASGDITNYGYTF. Written as DNA, the CDR3 is TGTGCCAGCGGGGACATAACTAACTATGGCTACACCTTC.

The V and J genes are TRBV5-1 and TRBJ2-5; TRBD1 agrees at 8 bases. J was trimmed by 5 bases and V by 4 bases; bases with no gene match: 7. In germline, CDR1 is SGHRS, CDR2 YFSETQ. CDR3 length equals 14 residues. In DNA, the CDR3 is TGCGCCAGCAGCCCGGCAGGGGGCGCGGAGACCCAGTACTTC. Its protein is CASSPAGGAETQYF.

The rearrangement joins TRBV29-1 to TRBJ1-2, with D possibly TRBD1 on 5 matching bases. This CDR3 is 12 amino acids long. Trimming took off 7 bases at V and 3 bases at J, with 12 bases between the two ends. Germline V gene sequence: CDR1 SQVTM, CDR2 ANQGSEA. In DNA form, the CDR3 reads TGCAGCGCCGCCTGGGGCGACTATGGCTACACCTTC. Its translation is CSAAWGDYGYTF.

The CDR3 region has the DNA TGTGCCAGCAGCTTAGTTGCCAGGGGGAACTATGGCTACACCTTC. Protein sequence: CASSLVARGNYGYTF. The V call is TRBV11-2, the J call TRBJ1-2; 7 bases are shared with TRBD1. The germline gives CDR1 SGHAT, CDR2 FQNNGV. The CDR3 length is 15 residues. The V and J ends lost 1 base and 2 bases, in that order; junction bases with no gene match: 4.

This clone was counted only a few times. The chain links TRBV28 to TRBJ2-7; D not resolved. The CDR3 spans 13 residues. Germline CDR1 reads MDHEN; CDR2 reads SYDVKM. The V and J ends lost 6 bases and 5 bases respectively, with 14 bases between them. The CDR3 bases are TGTGCCAGCAGCGGAGATGGGTTGGACGAGCAGTACGTC. Protein: CASSGDGLDEQYV.

This rearrangement joins TRBV7-2 to TRBJ2-7; 9 bases agree with TRBD1. This CDR3 is 14 amino acids long. V lost 2 bases and J lost 7; bases outside the gene matches: 6. Germline V gene sequence: CDR1 SGHTA, CDR2 FQGNSA. CDR3 protein: CASSLNRGLEEQYF. CDR3 DNA sequence: TGTGCCAGCAGCTTAAACAGGGGGCTTGAGGAGCAGTACTTC.